The rows below give T cell receptor beta chains drawn from one sample of a study of beta chain features in type 1 diabetes. Profiled with immunoSEQ multiplex PCR; TCRdb holds only in-frame clones, not every one. This table has about 360,000 clones, 10% to 15% appearing once. Input material: naive CD4+ T cells from blood. Every receptor here comes from a man aged 18 to 30 in good health. Each CDR3 is given with its conserved first and last residue. The order of the fields is V gene, J gene, D gene, clone size, CDR3 DNA, CDR3 protein. The D gene is left open where the match is weak. The listing skips clone size in some rows; elsewhere it reads once, few, many or a size class.

V gene: TRBV4-3; J gene: TRBJ2-2; D gene: NA; clone size: few; CDR3 DNA: TGCGCCAGCAGCCCTGACAGGGGAGGGTGGACCGGGGAGCTGTTTTTT; CDR3 protein: CASSPDRGGWTGELFF
V gene: TRBV7-2; J gene: TRBJ1-5; D gene: TRBD1; clone size: few; CDR3 DNA: TGTGCCAGCAGCCTAGACAGGGGCGGGCAGCCCCAGCATTTT; CDR3 protein: CASSLDRGGQPQHF
V gene: TRBV28; J gene: TRBJ1-5; D gene: NA; clone size: NA; CDR3 DNA: TGTGCCAGCAGTTTAGTCTACCTGCCCCAGCATTTT; CDR3 protein: CASSLVYLPQHF
V gene: TRBV25-1; J gene: TRBJ2-3; D gene: NA; clone size: few; CDR3 DNA: TGTGCCAGCAGAAGACAAATCACAGATACGCAGTATTTT; CDR3 protein: CASRRQITDTQYF
V gene: TRBV6-6; J gene: TRBJ2-2; D gene: TRBD1; clone size: few; CDR3 DNA: TGTGCCAGCAGACAGGGGAACGCGAACACCGGGGAGCTGTTTTTT; CDR3 protein: CASRQGNANTGELFF
V gene: TRBV19; J gene: TRBJ2-5; D gene: TRBD2; clone size: NA; CDR3 DNA: TGTGCCAGTAGTACGGTGGGCCCTGGCGGGGGACTCCAAGAGACCCAGTACTTC; CDR3 protein: CASSTVGPGGGLQETQYF
V gene: TRBV18; J gene: TRBJ2-6; D gene: TRBD1; clone size: few; CDR3 DNA: TGTGCCAGCACCTCGACAGGGCGGGCAGCTGGGGCCAACGTCCTGACTTTC; CDR3 protein: CASTSTGRAAGANVLTF
V gene: TRBV11-2; J gene: TRBJ2-1; D gene: TRBD2; clone size: few; CDR3 DNA: TGTGCCAGCAGCTTAGCGGGCGGGAGGGCCCTCAATGAGCAGTTCTTC; CDR3 protein: CASSLAGGRALNEQFF
V gene: TRBV7-2; J gene: TRBJ2-7; D gene: TRBD1; clone size: NA; CDR3 DNA: TGTGCCAGCAGTTTTAGACAGGGGCCGTACGAGCAGTACTTC; CDR3 protein: CASSFRQGPYEQYF
V gene: TRBV14; J gene: TRBJ1-3; D gene: NA; clone size: NA; CDR3 DNA: TGTGCCAGCAGCCAAGTGCTCAGGGCGAACACCATATATTTT; CDR3 protein: CASSQVLRANTIYF
V gene: TRBV7-9; J gene: TRBJ1-2; D gene: TRBD1; clone size: few; CDR3 DNA: TGTGCCAGCAGCTTAAGGGACAGGGGGCTCGGCTACACCTTC; CDR3 protein: CASSLRDRGLGYTF
V gene: TRBV11-1; J gene: TRBJ1-3; D gene: NA; clone size: few; CDR3 DNA: TGTGCCAGCAGCTCCACCTTCGCGGGAAACACCATATATTTT; CDR3 protein: CASSSTFAGNTIYF
V gene: TRBV11-2; J gene: TRBJ2-7; D gene: TRBD2; clone size: NA; CDR3 DNA: TGTGCCAGCAGCCAACTAGCGGGAGGCCGCGAGCAGTACTTC; CDR3 protein: CASSQLAGGREQYF
V gene: TRBV6-5; J gene: TRBJ1-2; D gene: NA; clone size: NA; CDR3 DNA: TGTGCCAGCACCCGGGACAACCATGGCTACACCTTC; CDR3 protein: CASTRDNHGYTF
V gene: TRBV30; J gene: TRBJ2-1; D gene: NA; clone size: few; CDR3 DNA: TGTGCCTGGAGTGGCGGCGACTCCTACAATGAGCAGTTCTTC; CDR3 protein: CAWSGGDSYNEQFF
V gene: TRBV5-6; J gene: TRBJ2-7; D gene: TRBD1; clone size: few; CDR3 DNA: TGTGCCAGCGCGGGCCTTGGGGACAGCTCCTACGAGCAGTACTTC; CDR3 protein: CASAGLGDSSYEQYF
V gene: TRBV18; J gene: TRBJ2-3; D gene: TRBD1; clone size: NA; CDR3 DNA: TGTGCCAGCTCACTGAAGGGACAGGGGGCATTGGATACGCAGTATTTT; CDR3 protein: CASSLKGQGALDTQYF
V gene: TRBV10-3; J gene: TRBJ2-5; D gene: TRBD2; clone size: NA; CDR3 DNA: TGTGCCATCAGTGAGACGTCTAGCGGGAGGGAGACCCAGTACTTC; CDR3 protein: CAISETSSGRETQYF
V gene: TRBV7-9; J gene: TRBJ2-6; D gene: TRBD1; clone size: NA; CDR3 DNA: TGTGCCAGCAGCACGCCCGGGACAGGGGGAGTACCTGGGGCCAACGTCCTGACTTTC; CDR3 protein: CASSTPGTGGVPGANVLTF
V gene: TRBV30; J gene: TRBJ1-3; D gene: NA; clone size: NA; CDR3 DNA: TGTGCCGTTCACCGGGCGGGGGCTGGAAACACCATATATTTT; CDR3 protein: CAVHRAGAGNTIYF
V gene: TRBV5-5; J gene: TRBJ2-1; D gene: NA; clone size: few; CDR3 DNA: TGTGCCAGCAGCTTTTTTCCAGGGGAAAATGAGCAGTTCTTC; CDR3 protein: CASSFFPGENEQFF
V gene: TRBV10-3; J gene: TRBJ2-3; D gene: NA; clone size: many; CDR3 DNA: TGTGCCATCAGTGATCTAGATACGCAGTATTTT; CDR3 protein: CAISDLDTQYF
V gene: TRBV5-4; J gene: TRBJ2-7; D gene: TRBD1; clone size: NA; CDR3 DNA: TGTGCCAGCAGCGAAAGGGACAGGGCGTACGAGCAGTACTTC; CDR3 protein: CASSERDRAYEQYF
V gene: TRBV30; J gene: TRBJ2-5; D gene: TRBD2; clone size: NA; CDR3 DNA: TGTGCCTGGAGTGTACGGGAGGGTGGAGCCCAGTACTTC; CDR3 protein: CAWSVREGGAQYF
V gene: TRBV11-2; J gene: TRBJ2-1; D gene: NA; clone size: few; CDR3 DNA: TGTGCCAGCAGCGGTACCATTAGCTCCTACAATGAGCAGTTCTTC; CDR3 protein: CASSGTISSYNEQFF
V gene: TRBV7-8; J gene: TRBJ1-6; D gene: NA; clone size: few; CDR3 DNA: TGTGCCAGCGGGCAGGGTGTCTCACCCCTCCACTTT; CDR3 protein: CASGQGVSPLHF
V gene: TRBV30; J gene: TRBJ2-1; D gene: NA; clone size: few; CDR3 DNA: TGTGCCTGGAGGGTCGGGTGGGGGGAGAGGTCCTACAATGAGCAGTTCTTC; CDR3 protein: CAWRVGWGERSYNEQFF
V gene: TRBV4-2; J gene: TRBJ1-3; D gene: NA; clone size: few; CDR3 DNA: TGTGCCAGCAGCCAGGCGGGCTCTGGAAACACCATATATTTT; CDR3 protein: CASSQAGSGNTIYF
V gene: TRBV19; J gene: TRBJ1-2; D gene: NA; clone size: few; CDR3 DNA: TGTGCCAGTAGTATTGGGCAGTCTTATGGCTACACCTTC; CDR3 protein: CASSIGQSYGYTF
V gene: TRBV25-1; J gene: TRBJ2-5; D gene: TRBD2; clone size: few; CDR3 DNA: TGTGCCAGCAGTCGATACGGGGGACTAGCGTCAGAGACCCAGTACTTC; CDR3 protein: CASSRYGGLASETQYF
V gene: TRBV5-6; J gene: TRBJ2-3; D gene: TRBD1; clone size: NA; CDR3 DNA: TGTGCCAGCCGCTGGGACAGGGGAGATACGCAGTATTTT; CDR3 protein: CASRWDRGDTQYF
V gene: TRBV4-1; J gene: TRBJ2-2; D gene: TRBD1; clone size: NA; CDR3 DNA: TGCGCCAGCAGCCAAGATCACAGGGGGCTAGACACCGGGGAGCTGTTTTTT; CDR3 protein: CASSQDHRGLDTGELFF
V gene: TRBV30; J gene: TRBJ2-5; D gene: NA; clone size: NA; CDR3 DNA: TGTGCCTGGTCTACTACAAAAGAGACCCAGTACTTC; CDR3 protein: CAWSTTKETQYF